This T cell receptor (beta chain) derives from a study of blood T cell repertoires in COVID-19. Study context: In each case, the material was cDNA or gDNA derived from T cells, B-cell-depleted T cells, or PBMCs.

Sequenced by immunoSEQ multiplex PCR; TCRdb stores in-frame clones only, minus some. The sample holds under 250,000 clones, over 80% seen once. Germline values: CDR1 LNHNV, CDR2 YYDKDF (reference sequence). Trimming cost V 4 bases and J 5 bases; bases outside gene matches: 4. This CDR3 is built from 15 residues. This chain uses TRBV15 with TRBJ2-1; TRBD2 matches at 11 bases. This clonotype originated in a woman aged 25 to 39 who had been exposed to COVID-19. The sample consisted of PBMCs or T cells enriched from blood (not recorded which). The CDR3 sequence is CATSIGTSGNNEQFF. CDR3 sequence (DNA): TGTGCCACCAGCATTGGGACTAGCGGAAACAATGAGCAGTTCTTC.